This record covers a single T cell receptor (beta chain). Its target is not known. The data derive from a study of monozygotic twins with inflammatory bowel disease. This CDR3 comprises 14 residues. In germline, CDR1 is MDHEN, CDR2 SYDVKM. Total RNA isolation used whole blood (no T cell sorting was performed). Regarding the study as a whole: Results did not support any single strong IBD-associated signal or clonotype. TCRbeta inverse Simpson diversity was decreased in IBD patients versus healthy co-twins. Heterogeneous immunosuppressive treatment regimens may have introduced variability into patient repertoires.

TCRdb reprocessed the 5' RACE reads and reports one entry per CDR3 protein, with no DNA. The sample table sets out more than 350,000 distinct CDR3 sequences. The receptor was derived from a human donor with ulcerative colitis or Crohn's disease, or a healthy co-twin of an affected twin (not recorded which). This sequence joins TRBV28 and TRBJ2-7; checking the TCRdb D call of TRBD2 is not possible without DNA. What was sequenced was blood. The CDR3 is CASSSSGGWNEQYF.